The clone carrying this T cell receptor beta chain rates as medium-sized. No antigen is known for it. Ahead of thyroid surgery, no patient had received treatment of any kind. Germline-derived CDR1 and CDR2 are MDHEN and SYDVKM. V gave up 3 bases and J gave up 6 bases, with 8 bases separating them. The CDR3 has 13 amino acids. The entry originates in a study of metastatic and nonmetastatic thyroid tumors. Findings and limits, study-wide: Malignant thyroid tumors reportedly exceeded benign nodules significantly in TCR beta diversity, with the difference appearing in blood and tumor.

In the source study's methods: Clinicopathological groups supplied CDR3 differences that were used to build a distant-metastasis classifier for papillary thyroid cancer. With MiXCR, TCRdb reprocessed the PCR reads. The V and J calls shown here were made by TCRdb, not taken from the authors' results. Of tens of thousands of clones listed, around 16% were seen once; the top ten hold around 19%. This chain links TRBV28 with TRBJ1-4, with D perhaps TRBD1 (5 bases). Sequenced input: blood. This sequence originates from a female donor with papillary thyroid cancer or a benign thyroid nodule (not recorded which). Some clones in this sample may be carry-over from other donors' samples. The CDR3 bases are TGTGCCAGCAGTTTGGTACAGGATGAAAAACTGTTTTTT. Protein sequence: CASSLVQDEKLFF. The full variable domain, with the rest looked up from reference TRBV28 and TRBJ1-4, is DVKVTQSSRYLVKRTGEKVFLECVQDMDHENMFWYRQDPGLGLRLIYFSYDVKMKEKGDIPEGYSVSREKKERFSLILESASTNQTSMYLCASSLVQDEKLFFGSGTQLSVL.